This paragraph reports one TCR beta chain. Its antigen is not known. Vbeta (60) and Jbeta (13) primers were used in the PCR. The repertoire was sequenced with immunoSEQ multiplex PCR; TCRdb's copy has only in-frame clones and lacks some. The repertoire consists of 150,000 to 200,000 clones, with approximately 88% occurring once and the leading ten covering about 0.25%. These data belong to a study of cytomegalovirus exposure and HLA in healthy donors. The length of the CDR3 is 18 residues. V gave up 0 bases and J gave up 0 bases, with 14 bases separating them. Germline V lookup: CDR1 ENHRY, CDR2 SYGVKD. Findings of the study overall: Overall, roughly 160 TCR beta chains were annotated as cytomegalovirus-associated.

The origin of this receptor is a boy aged 5-17 years in good health and CMV-seronegative. Sequenced input: PBMCs. This rearrangement joins TRBV10-3 to TRBJ2-2; weak D call: TRBD2 (6 bases). The CDR3 sequence: CAISESRGKKTNTGELFF. CDR3 nucleotides: TGTGCCATCAGTGAGTCGCGGGGAAAAAAAACGAACACCGGGGAGCTGTTTTTT.